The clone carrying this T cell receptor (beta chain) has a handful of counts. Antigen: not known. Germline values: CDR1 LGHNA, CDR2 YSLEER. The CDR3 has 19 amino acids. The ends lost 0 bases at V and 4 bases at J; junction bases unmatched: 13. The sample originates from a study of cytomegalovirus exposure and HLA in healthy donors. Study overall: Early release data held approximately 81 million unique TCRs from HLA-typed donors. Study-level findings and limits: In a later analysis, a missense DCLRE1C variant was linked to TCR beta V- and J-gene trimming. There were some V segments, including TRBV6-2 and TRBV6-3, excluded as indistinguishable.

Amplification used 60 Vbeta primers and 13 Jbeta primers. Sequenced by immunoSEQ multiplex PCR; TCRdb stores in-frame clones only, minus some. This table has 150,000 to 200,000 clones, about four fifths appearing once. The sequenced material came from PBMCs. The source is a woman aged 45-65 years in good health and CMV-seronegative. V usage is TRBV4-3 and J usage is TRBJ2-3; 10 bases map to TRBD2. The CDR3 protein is CASSQDSSGGASVPDTQYF. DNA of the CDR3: TGCGCCAGCAGCCAAGATTCCAGCGGGGGGGCCTCGGTCCCAGATACGCAGTATTTT.